This T cell receptor (beta chain) was retrieved from a study of breast tumors, draining lymph nodes, adjacent tissues. The lymph nodes were axillary draining lymph nodes from breast cancer patients. TCRdb re-analysed the multiplex PCR reads in MiXCR, keeping a single row per CDR3 protein. The sample has some 130,000 distinct CDR3 sequences; about 20% are singletons. As concerns this clonotype: As yet, its antigen is unknown. Germline and junction disagree at one end, which may indicate a read error.

The CDR3 spans 12 residues. CDR1 and CDR2 from the germline V gene are MNHNY and SVGAGI (reference sequence). Study results and limitations: Findings are consistent with lymph node origin and intratumoral expansion of most tumor T cells. Tumor T cell lymph node origin was a supported hypothesis, not proven. Luminal-like breast cancer showed significantly greater tumor-nontumor repertoire similarity than basal-like breast cancer did. Tumor TCR diversity was below lymph nodes but above nontumor tissue.

The receptor was derived from a female donor with breast cancer. Some clones in this sample may be carry-over from other donors' samples. Sequenced: axillary lymph node tissue. The chain links TRBV6-6 to TRBJ1-5; D not resolved. CDR3 amino acids: CASSFGVQRQHF. The CDR3 nucleotides read TGTGCCAGCAGTTTTGGGGTGCAGCGCCAGCATTTT.